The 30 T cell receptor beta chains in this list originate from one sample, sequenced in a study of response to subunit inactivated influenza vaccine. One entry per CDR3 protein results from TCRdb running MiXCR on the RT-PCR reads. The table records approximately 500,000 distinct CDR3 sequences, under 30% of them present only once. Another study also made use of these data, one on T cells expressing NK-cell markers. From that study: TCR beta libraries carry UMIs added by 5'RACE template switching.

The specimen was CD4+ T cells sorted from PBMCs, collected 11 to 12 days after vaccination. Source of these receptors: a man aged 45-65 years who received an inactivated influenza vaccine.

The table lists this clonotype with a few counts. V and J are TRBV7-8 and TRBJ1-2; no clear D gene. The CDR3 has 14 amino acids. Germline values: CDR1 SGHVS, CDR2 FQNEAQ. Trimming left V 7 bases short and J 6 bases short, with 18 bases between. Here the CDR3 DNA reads TGTGCCAGCACATCCCTTGGGGTTTCCCATGGCTACACCTTC. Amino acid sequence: CASTSLGVSHGYTF.

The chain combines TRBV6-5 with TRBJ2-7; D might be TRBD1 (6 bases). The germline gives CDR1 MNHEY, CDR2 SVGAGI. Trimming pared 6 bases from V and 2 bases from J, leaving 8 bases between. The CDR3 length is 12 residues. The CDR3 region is CASRGQAYEQYF. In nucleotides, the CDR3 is TGTGCCAGCAGGGGACAAGCCTACGAGCAGTACTTC.

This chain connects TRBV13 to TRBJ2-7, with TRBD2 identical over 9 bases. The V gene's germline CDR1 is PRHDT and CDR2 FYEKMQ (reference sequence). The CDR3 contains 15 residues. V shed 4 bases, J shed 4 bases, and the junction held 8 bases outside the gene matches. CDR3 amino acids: CASSSTGLAEYEQYF. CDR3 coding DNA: TGTGCCAGCAGCTCGACGGGACTAGCAGAGTACGAGCAGTACTTC.

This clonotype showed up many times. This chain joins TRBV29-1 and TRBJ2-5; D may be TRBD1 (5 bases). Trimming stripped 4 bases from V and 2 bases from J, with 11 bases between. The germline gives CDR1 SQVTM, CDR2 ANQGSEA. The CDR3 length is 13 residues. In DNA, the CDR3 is TGCAGCGTTGTTCGCGACAGACAAGAGACCCAGTACTTC. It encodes CSVVRDRQETQYF.

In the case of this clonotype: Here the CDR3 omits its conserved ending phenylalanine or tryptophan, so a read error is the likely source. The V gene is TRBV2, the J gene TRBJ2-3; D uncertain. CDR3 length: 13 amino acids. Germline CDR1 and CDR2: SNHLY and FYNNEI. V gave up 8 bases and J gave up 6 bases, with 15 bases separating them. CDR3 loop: CASLLDSSDTQYL. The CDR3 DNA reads TGTGCCAGCCTCCTGGATAGCTCCGATACGCAGTATCTT.

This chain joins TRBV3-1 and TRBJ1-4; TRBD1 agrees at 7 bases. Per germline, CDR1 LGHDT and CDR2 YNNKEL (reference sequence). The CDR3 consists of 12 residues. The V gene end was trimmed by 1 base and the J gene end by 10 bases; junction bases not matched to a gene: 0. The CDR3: CASSQGQGKLFF. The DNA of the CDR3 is TGTGCCAGCAGCCAAGGACAGGGAAAACTGTTTTTT.

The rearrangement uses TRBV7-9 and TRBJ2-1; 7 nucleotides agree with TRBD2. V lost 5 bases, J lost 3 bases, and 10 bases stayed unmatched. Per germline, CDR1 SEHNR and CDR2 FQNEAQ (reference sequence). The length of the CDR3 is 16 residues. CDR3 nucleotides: TGTGCCAGCAGCCTGATCGCGGGAGCTAACTACAATGAGCAGTTCTTC. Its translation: CASSLIAGANYNEQFF.

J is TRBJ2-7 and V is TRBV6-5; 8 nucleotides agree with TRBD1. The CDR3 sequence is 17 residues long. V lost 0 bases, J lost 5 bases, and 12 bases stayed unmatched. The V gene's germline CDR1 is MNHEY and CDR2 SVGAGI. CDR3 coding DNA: TGTGCCAGCAGTTACTCTGAACCGGGACAGGCAGTAGACGAGCAGTACTTC. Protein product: CASSYSEPGQAVDEQYF.

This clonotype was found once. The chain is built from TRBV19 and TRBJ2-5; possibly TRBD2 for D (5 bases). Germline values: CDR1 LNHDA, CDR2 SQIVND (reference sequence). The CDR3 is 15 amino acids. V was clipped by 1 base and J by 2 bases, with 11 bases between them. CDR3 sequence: CASSIGASGQETQYF. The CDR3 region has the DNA TGTGCCAGTAGTATAGGAGCGAGCGGACAAGAGACCCAGTACTTC.

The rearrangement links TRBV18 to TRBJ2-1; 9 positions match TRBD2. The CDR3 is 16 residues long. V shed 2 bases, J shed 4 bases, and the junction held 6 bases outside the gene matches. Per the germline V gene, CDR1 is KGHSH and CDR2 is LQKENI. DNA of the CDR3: TGTGCCAGCTCACCAAGGGCGGGAGGGCGATACAATGAGCAGTTCTTC. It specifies CASSPRAGGRYNEQFF.

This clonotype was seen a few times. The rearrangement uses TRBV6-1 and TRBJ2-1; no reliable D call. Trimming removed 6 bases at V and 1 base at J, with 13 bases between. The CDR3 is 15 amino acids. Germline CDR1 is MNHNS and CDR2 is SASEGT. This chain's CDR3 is CASSRPRTSYNEQFF. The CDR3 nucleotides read TGTGCCAGCAGCCGCCCTAGGACGTCCTACAATGAGCAGTTCTTC.

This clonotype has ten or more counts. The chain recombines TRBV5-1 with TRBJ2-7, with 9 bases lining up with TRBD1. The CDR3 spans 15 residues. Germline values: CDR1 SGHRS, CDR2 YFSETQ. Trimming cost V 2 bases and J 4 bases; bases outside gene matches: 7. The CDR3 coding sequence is TGCGCCAGCAGCTTATGGACAGGGGAGCAGTACGAGCAGTACTTC. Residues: CASSLWTGEQYEQYF. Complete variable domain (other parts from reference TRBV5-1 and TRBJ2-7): KAGVTQTPRYLIKTRGQQVTLSCSPISGHRSVSWYQQTPGQGLQFLFEYFSETQRNKGNFPGRFSGRQFSNSRSEMNVSTLELGDSALYLCASSLWTGEQYEQYFGPGTRLTVT.

CDR3 sequence reads: CASSLGVANTGELFF. In DNA, the CDR3 is TGTGCCAGCAGCTTGGGGGTTGCGAACACCGGGGAGCTGTTTTTT. The chain has TRBV5-6 and TRBJ2-2, with unresolved D. CDR3 length: 15 amino acids. Trimming left V 0 bases short and J 0 bases short, with 6 bases between. The germline V gene encodes CDR1 SGHDT and CDR2 YYEEEE.

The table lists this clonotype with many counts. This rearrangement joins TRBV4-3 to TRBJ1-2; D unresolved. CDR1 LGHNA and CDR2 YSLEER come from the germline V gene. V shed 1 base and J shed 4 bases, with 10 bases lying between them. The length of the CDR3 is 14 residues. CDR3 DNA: TGCGCCAGCAGCCAAGTCAAGAGATCCTATGGCTACACCTTC. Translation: CASSQVKRSYGYTF.

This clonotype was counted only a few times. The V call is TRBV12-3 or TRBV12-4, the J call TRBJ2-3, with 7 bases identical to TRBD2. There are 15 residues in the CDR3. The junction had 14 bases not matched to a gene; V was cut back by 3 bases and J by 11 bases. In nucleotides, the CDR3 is TGTGCCAGCAGTTTTAGCGGATCCTTCCCGGGGGGGCAGTATTTT. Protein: CASSFSGSFPGGQYF.

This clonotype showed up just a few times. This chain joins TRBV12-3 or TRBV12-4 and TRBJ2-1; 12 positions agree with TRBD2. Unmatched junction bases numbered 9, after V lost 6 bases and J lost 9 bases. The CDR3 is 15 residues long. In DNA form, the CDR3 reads TGTGCCAGCAGCCCACTAGCGGGGGGATTGGGTGAGCAGTTCTTC. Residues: CASSPLAGGLGEQFF.

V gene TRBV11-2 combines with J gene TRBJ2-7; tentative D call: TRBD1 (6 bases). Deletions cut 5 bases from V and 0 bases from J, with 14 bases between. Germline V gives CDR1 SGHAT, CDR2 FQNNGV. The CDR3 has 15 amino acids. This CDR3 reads CASSPPGVDSYEQYF. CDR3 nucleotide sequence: TGTGCCAGCAGCCCTCCAGGGGTTGACTCCTACGAGCAGTACTTC.

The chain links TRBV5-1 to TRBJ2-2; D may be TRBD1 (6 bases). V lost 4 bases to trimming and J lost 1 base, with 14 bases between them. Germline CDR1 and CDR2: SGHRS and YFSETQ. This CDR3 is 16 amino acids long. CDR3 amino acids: CASSPAPTGNTGELFF. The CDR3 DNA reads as TGCGCCAGCAGCCCGGCGCCGACAGGGAACACCGGGGAGCTGTTTTTT.

The chain's CDR3 is CSAPPRGLAGVTGELFF. The CDR3 DNA is TGCAGTGCTCCCCCGAGGGGACTAGCGGGAGTCACCGGGGAGCTGTTTTTT. The rearrangement joins TRBV20-1 to TRBJ2-2; 14 positions agree with TRBD2. J gave up 4 bases and V 5 bases, and 9 bases lay outside the gene matches. Germline V gene sequence: CDR1 DFQATT, CDR2 SNEGSKA (reference sequence). The length of the CDR3 is 17 residues.

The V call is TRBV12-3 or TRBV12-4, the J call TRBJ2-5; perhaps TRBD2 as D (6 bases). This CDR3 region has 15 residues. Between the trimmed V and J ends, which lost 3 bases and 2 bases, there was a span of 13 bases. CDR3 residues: CASSFGGLPQETQYF. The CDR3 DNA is TGTGCCAGCAGTTTCGGGGGACTCCCGCAAGAGACCCAGTACTTC.

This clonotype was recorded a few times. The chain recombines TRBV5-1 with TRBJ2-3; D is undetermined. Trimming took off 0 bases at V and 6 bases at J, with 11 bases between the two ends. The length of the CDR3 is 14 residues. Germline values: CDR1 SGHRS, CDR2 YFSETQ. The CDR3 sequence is CASSLDAPGDTQYF. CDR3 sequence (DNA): TGCGCCAGCAGCTTGGACGCGCCGGGTGATACGCAGTATTTT.

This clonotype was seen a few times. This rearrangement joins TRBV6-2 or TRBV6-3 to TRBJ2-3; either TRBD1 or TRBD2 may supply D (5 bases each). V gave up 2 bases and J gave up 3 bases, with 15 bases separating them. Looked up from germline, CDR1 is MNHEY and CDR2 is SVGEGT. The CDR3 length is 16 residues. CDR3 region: CASSYPTVWGTDTQYF. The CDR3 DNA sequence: TGTGCCAGCAGTTACCCGACAGTCTGGGGGACAGATACGCAGTATTTT.

The CDR3 region has the DNA TGTGCCAGCAGGGGACTAGCAGCAAACTACGAGCAGTACTTC. Amino acids: CASRGLAANYEQYF. The chain combines TRBV2 with TRBJ2-7; 9 bases are a match to TRBD2. Germline V gene lookup returns CDR1 SNHLY and CDR2 FYNNEI. This CDR3 spans 14 amino acids. J gave up 3 bases and V 6 bases, and 6 bases lay outside the gene matches. The full variable domain, rest sourced from reference TRBV2 and TRBJ2-7, is EPEVTQTPSHQVTQMGQEVILRCVPISNHLYFYWYRQILGQKVEFLVSFYNNEISEKSEIFDDQFSVERPDGSNFTLKIRSTKLEDSAMYFCASRGLAANYEQYFGPGTRLTVT.

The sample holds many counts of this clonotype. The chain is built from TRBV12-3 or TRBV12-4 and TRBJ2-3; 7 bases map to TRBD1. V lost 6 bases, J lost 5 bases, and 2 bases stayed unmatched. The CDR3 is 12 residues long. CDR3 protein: CASSGDRDTQYF. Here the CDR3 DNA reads TGTGCCAGCAGCGGGGACAGAGATACGCAGTATTTT.

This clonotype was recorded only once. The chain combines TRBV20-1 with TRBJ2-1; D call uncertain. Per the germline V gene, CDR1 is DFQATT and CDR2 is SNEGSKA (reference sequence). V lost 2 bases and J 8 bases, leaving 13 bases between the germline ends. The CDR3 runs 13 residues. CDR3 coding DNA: TGCAGTGCTAGACGGATCAGCTCTGATGAGCAGTTCTTC. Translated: CSARRISSDEQFF.

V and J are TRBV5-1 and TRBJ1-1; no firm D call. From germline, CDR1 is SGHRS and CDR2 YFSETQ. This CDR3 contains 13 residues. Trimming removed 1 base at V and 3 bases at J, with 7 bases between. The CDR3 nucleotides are TGCGCCAGCAGCTTGTCGTCCTACACTGAAGCTTTCTTT. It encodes CASSLSSYTEAFF.

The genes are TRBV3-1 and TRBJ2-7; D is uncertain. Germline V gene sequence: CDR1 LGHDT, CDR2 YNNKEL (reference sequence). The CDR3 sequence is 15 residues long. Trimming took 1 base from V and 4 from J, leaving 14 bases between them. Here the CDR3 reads CASSQGVGRVYEQYF. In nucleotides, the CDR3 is TGTGCCAGCAGCCAAGGCGTTGGTAGGGTTTACGAGCAGTACTTC.

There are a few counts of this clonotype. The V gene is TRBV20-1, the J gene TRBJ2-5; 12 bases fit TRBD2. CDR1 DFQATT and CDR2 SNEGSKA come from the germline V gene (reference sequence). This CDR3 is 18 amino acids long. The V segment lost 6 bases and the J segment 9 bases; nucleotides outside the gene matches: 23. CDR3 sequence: CSAFHPDLGLAGWKAQYF. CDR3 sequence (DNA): TGCAGTGCCTTCCACCCCGACCTCGGACTAGCGGGGTGGAAGGCCCAGTACTTC.

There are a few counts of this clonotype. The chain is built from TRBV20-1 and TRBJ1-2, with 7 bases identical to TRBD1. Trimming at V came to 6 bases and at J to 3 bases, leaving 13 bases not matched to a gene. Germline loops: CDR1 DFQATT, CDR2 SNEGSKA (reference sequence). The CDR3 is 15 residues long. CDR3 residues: CSADRDREGHYGYTF. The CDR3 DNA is TGCAGTGCAGACCGGGACAGAGAAGGGCACTATGGCTACACCTTC.

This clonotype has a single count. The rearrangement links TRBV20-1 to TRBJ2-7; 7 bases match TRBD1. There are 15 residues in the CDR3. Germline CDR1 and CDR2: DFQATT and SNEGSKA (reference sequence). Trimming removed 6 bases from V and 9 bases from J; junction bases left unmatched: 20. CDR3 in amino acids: CSAIPGGSAYERQYF. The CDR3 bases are TGCAGTGCGATTCCAGGGGGATCAGCCTACGAGAGGCAGTACTTC.